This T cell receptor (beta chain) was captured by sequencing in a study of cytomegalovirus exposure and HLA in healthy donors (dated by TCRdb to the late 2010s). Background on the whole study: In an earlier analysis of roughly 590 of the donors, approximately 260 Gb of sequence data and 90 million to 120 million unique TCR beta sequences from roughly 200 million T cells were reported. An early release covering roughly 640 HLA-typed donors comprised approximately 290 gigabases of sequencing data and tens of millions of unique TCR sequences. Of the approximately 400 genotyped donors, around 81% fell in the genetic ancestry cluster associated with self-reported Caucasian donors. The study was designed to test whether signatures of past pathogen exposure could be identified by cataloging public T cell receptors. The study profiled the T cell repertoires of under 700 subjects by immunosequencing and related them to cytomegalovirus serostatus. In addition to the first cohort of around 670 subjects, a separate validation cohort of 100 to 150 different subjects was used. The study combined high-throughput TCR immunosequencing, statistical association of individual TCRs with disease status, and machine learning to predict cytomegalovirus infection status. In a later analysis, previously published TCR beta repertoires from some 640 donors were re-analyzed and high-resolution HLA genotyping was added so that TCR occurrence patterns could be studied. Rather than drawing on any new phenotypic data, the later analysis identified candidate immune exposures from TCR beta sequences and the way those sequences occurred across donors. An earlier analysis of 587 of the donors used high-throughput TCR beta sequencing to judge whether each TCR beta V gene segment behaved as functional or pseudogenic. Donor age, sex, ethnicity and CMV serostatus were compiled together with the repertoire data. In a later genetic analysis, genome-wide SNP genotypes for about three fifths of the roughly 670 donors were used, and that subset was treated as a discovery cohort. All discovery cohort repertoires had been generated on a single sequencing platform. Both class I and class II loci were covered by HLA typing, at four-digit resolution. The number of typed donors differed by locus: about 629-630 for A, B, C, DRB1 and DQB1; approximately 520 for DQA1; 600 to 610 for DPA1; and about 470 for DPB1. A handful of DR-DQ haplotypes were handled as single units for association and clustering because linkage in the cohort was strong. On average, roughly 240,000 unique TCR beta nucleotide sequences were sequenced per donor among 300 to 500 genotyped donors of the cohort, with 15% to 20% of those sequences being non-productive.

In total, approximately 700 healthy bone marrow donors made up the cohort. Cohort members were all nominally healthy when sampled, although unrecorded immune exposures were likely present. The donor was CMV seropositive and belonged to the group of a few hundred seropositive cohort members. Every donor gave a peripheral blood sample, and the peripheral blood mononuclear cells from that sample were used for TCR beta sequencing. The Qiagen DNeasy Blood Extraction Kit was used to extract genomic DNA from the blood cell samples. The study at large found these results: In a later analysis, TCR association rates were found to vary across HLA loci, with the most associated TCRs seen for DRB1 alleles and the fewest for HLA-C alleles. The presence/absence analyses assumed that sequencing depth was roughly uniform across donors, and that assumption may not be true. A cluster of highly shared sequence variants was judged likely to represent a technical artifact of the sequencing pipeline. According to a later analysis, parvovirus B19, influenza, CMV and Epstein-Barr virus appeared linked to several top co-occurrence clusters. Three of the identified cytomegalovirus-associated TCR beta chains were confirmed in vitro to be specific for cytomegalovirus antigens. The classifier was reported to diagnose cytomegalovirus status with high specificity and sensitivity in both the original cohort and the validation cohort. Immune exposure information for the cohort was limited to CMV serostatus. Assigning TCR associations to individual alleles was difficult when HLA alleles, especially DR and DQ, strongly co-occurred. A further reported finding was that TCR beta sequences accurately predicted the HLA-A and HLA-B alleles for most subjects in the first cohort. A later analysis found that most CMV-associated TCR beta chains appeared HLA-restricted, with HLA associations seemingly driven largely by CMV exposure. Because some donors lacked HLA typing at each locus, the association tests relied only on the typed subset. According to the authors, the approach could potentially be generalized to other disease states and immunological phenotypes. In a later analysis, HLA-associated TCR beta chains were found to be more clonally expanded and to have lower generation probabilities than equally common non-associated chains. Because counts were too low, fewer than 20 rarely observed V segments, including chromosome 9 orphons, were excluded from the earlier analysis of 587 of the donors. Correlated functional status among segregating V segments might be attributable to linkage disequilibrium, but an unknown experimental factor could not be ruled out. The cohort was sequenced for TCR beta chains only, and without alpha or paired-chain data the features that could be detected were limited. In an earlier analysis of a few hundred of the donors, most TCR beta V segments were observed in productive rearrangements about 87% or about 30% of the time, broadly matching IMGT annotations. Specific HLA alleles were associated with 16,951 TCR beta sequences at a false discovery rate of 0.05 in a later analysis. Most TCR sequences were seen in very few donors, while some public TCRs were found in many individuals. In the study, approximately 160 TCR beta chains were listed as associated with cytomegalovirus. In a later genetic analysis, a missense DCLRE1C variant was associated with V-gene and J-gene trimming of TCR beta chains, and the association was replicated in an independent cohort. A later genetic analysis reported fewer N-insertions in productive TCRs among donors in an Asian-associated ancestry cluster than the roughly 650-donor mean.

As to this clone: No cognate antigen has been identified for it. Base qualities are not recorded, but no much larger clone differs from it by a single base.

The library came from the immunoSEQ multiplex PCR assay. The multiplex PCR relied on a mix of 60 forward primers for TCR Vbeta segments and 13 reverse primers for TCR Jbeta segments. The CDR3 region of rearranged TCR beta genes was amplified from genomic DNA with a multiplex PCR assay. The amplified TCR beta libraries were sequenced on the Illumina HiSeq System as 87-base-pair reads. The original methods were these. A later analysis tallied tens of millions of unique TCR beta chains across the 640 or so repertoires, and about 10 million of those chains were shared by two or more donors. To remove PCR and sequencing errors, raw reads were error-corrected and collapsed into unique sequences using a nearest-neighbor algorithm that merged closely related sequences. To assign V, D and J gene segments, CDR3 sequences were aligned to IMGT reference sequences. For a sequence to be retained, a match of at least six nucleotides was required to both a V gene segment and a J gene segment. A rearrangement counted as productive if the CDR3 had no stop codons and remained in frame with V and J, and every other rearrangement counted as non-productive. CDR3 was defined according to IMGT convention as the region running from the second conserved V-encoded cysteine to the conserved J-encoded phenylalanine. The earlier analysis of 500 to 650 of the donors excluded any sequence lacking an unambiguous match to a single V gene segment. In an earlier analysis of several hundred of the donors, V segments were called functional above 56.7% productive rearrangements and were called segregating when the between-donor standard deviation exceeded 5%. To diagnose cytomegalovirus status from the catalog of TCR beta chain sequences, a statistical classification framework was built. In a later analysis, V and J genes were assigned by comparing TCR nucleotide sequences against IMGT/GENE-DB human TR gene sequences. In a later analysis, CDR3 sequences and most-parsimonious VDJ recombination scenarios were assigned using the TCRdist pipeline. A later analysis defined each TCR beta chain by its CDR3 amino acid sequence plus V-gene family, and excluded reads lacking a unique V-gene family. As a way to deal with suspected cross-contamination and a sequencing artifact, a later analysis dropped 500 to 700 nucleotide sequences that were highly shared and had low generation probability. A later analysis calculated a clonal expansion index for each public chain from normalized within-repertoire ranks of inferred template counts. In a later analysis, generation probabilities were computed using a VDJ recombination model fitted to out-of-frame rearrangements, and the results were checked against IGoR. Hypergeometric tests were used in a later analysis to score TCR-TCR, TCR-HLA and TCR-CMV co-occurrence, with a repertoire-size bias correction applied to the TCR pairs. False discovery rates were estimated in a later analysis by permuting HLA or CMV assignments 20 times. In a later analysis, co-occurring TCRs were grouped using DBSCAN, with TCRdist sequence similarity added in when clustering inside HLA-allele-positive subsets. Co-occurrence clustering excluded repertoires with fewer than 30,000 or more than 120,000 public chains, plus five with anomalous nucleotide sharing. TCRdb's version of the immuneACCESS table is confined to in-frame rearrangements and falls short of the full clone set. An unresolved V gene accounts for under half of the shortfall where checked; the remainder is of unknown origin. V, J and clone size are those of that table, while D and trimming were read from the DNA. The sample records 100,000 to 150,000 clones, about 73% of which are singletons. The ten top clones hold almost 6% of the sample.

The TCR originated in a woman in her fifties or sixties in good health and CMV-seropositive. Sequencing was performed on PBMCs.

The bases are TGTGCCACCTCCGGGACAGCTGACACTGAAGCTTTCTTT. Its protein reads: CATSGTADTEAFF. The rearrangement joined TRBV10-3 to TRBJ1-1; TRBD1 aligns with 7 central bases. Compared with germline, V lacks 10 bases and J lacks 3 bases; bases without a gene match: 8. Sequences ENHRY (CDR1) and SYGVKD (CDR2) are obtained from the germline V gene. The CDR3, cysteine through phenylalanine, is 13 amino acids long. Of the read, only the CDR3 DNA is kept; its 39 bases are in frame from base 1.